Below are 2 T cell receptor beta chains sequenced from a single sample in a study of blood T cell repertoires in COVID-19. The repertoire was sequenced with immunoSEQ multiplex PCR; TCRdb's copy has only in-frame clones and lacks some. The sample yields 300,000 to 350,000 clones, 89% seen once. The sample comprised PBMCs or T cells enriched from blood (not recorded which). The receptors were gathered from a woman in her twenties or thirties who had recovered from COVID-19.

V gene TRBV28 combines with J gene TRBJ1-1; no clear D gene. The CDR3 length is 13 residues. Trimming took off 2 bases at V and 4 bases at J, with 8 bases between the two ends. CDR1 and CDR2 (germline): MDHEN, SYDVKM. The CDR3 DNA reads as TGTGCCAGCAGTTTAGGAGGGTCCACTGAAGCTTTCTTT. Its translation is CASSLGGSTEAFF.

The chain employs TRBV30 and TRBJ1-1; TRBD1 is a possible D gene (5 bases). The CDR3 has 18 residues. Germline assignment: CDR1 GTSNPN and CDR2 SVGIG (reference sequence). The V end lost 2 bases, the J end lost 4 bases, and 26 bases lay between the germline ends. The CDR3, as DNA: TGTGCCTGGAGTCCGCTGACCTACAGGACCGGGTTAGGCACTGAAGCTTTCTTT. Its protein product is CAWSPLTYRTGLGTEAFF.